Following are 4 T cell receptor beta chains from one sample sequenced in a study of blood T cell repertoires in COVID-19. The table came from immunoSEQ multiplex PCR; TCRdb's copy has only in-frame clones and leaves some out. The repertoire holds some 100,000 clones, with roughly 87% as singletons. Material: peripheral blood. The origin of the receptors is a woman of 80 years or more with active COVID-19.

The chain employs TRBV9 and TRBJ2-5; D may be TRBD1 (5 bases). Germline loops: CDR1 SGDLS, CDR2 YYNGEE. This CDR3 is built from 14 residues. Trimming took off 2 bases at V and 2 bases at J, with 10 bases between the two ends. CDR3 bases: TGTGCCAGCAGCGTCGGGCAGGGACAAGAGACCCAGTACTTC. Translation: CASSVGQGQETQYF.

V is TRBV5-1 and J is TRBJ2-1, with 10 positions matching TRBD2. The CDR3 has 14 residues. The junction had 7 bases not matched to a gene; V was cut back by 8 bases and J by 5 bases. CDR1 is SGHRS, CDR2 YFSETQ, per germline. The CDR3 protein is CASRLGTSDNEQFF. Here the CDR3 DNA reads TGCGCCAGTCGTCTCGGGACTAGCGACAATGAGCAGTTCTTC.

The chain carries TRBV4-2 and TRBJ1-2; D might be TRBD1 (6 bases). The V gene's germline CDR1 is LGHNA and CDR2 YNFKEQ. The CDR3 runs 15 residues. Trimming stripped 0 bases from V and 6 bases from J, with 14 bases between. CDR3 loop: CASSQEGGTPHGYTF. The CDR3 DNA follows: TGTGCCAGCAGCCAAGAGGGGGGGACACCGCATGGCTACACCTTC.

This clone has a single count. Other DNA sequences of this sample code for an identical CDR3. The chain couples TRBV18 to TRBJ2-5; 10 positions agree with TRBD1. CDR1 is KGHSH and CDR2 is LQKENI in the germline V gene. CDR3 size: 14 residues. V gave up 3 bases and J gave up 3 bases; unmatched junction bases: 1. The CDR3 DNA reads as TGTGCCAGCTCACCCGGGACAGGGGAAGAGACCCAGTACTTC. It codes for CASSPGTGEETQYF.